This T cell receptor (beta chain) was retrieved from a study of OX40 agonist ivuxolimab in advanced cancers. The protocol was immunoSEQ multiplex PCR, while the TCRdb copy is restricted to in-frame clones and leaves out a portion. The table shows some 70,000 clones, with roughly 88% occurring only once. Germline V CDR1 and CDR2: MNHEY, SVGAGI. The CDR3 is 14 amino acids. V was clipped by 7 bases and J by 2 bases, with 15 bases between them. This sequence originates from an adult with an advanced solid tumor such as melanoma, head and neck, liver or kidney cancer. Sequences were derived from CD4+ or CD8+ T cells sorted from blood, sampled in a trial of the OX40 agonist ivuxolimab. This chain links TRBV6-5 with TRBJ2-7; D possibly corresponds to TRBD2 (6 bases). The CDR3: CASIPSGRTYEQYF. CDR3 nucleotide sequence: TGTGCCAGCATCCCTTCAGGGAGGACCTACGAGCAGTACTTC.